Reported below is one TCR beta chain. This table comes from immunoSEQ multiplex PCR, and its TCRdb copy is limited to in-frame clones, with some not included. The data show around 150,000 clones, approximately 82% seen once. These data come from a study of cytomegalovirus exposure and HLA in healthy donors. V dropped 5 bases and J dropped 3 bases, with 8 bases sitting between them. The germline CDR1 and CDR2 sequences are MNHNS and SASEGT. This CDR3 is 13 amino acids long. The chain links TRBV6-1 to TRBJ2-4; possibly TRBD2 for D (6 bases). This TCR was sampled from a man aged 25 to 40 in good health and CMV-seropositive. What was sequenced was PBMCs. CDR3 sequence reads: CASSWTNKNIQYF. The CDR3, as DNA: TGTGCCAGCAGTTGGACTAACAAAAACATTCAGTACTTC.